The 30 T cell receptor beta chains in this list originate from one sample, sequenced in a study of blood T cell repertoires in COVID-19. Produced via immunoSEQ multiplex PCR; TCRdb's table is partial and in-frame only. The repertoire holds 170,000 or so clones, approximately 83% seen once, with roughly 2.9% in the top ten. Input material: peripheral blood. Receptors originate from a woman aged 55-75 years with acute or convalescent COVID-19.

The gene calls are TRBV2 and TRBJ2-5; D is perhaps TRBD2 (5 bases). Looked up from germline, CDR1 is SNHLY and CDR2 is FYNNEI. CDR3 size: 15 residues. V dropped 4 bases and J dropped 1 base, with 13 bases sitting between them. CDR3 coding DNA: TGTGCCAGCAGTGTCGGAGGAGTGAGCCAAGAGACCCAGTACTTC. Its protein is CASSVGGVSQETQYF.

In its sample, this clone was seen a few times. The J gene is TRBJ1-1, the V gene TRBV4-1; 12 positions agree with TRBD1. This CDR3 spans 17 amino acids. V was pared by 1 base and J by 1 base, with 4 bases of the junction left unmatched. CDR1 is MGHRA, CDR2 YSYEKL, per germline. This CDR3 reads CASSQVGQGAWNTEAFF. The DNA of the CDR3 is TGCGCCAGCAGCCAAGTGGGACAGGGGGCCTGGAACACTGAAGCTTTCTTT.

This clone was picked up one time. V and J are TRBV20-1 and TRBJ2-5; TRBD1 aligns across 8 bases. From germline, CDR1 is DFQATT and CDR2 SNEGSKA (reference sequence). Trimming at V came to 3 bases and at J to 9 bases, leaving 9 bases not matched to a gene. This CDR3 is 13 amino acids long. This chain's CDR3 is CSASRQGARAQYF. The CDR3 region has the DNA TGCAGTGCTAGTCGGCAGGGGGCGAGGGCCCAGTACTTC.

This rearrangement joins TRBV27 to TRBJ1-5, with a possible D match to TRBD1 (5 bases). The V gene lost 4 bases and the J gene lost 2 bases, with 12 bases spanning the gap. Germline loops: CDR1 MNHEY, CDR2 SMNVEV (reference sequence). CDR3 size: 15 residues. The CDR3 region is CASSWKTGGNQPQHF. For the CDR3, the DNA is TGTGCCAGCAGTTGGAAGACGGGGGGCAATCAGCCCCAGCATTTT.

This clone was found a few times. This chain joins TRBV5-8 and TRBJ1-2; maybe TRBD1 (5 bases). The CDR3 has 18 residues. Germline assignment: CDR1 SGHTS and CDR2 YDEGEE. Trimming cost V 4 bases and J 2 bases, with 24 bases left between them. CDR3 protein: CASSRTSGLGTVNYGYTF. DNA of the CDR3: TGTGCCAGCAGCCGAACCTCAGGGCTGGGAACAGTCAACTATGGCTACACCTTC. Using reference TRBV5-8 and TRBJ1-2 for the parts outside the CDR3, the full variable domain is EAGVTQSPTHLIKTRGQQATLRCSPISGHTSVYWYQQALGLGLQFLLWYDEGEERNRGNFPPRFSGRQFPNYSSELNVNALELEDSALYLCASSRTSGLGTVNYGYTFGSGTRLTVV.

The chain carries TRBV10-2 and TRBJ1-3; 12 bases are shared with TRBD1. The CDR3 is made up of 16 amino acids. CDR1 is WSHSY, CDR2 SAAADI, per germline. Trimming took 6 bases from V and 0 from J; bases not matched to a gene: 3. The CDR3 sequence: CASRGQGASSGNTIYF. CDR3 nucleotide sequence: TGCGCCAGCAGGGGACAGGGGGCAAGCTCTGGAAACACCATATATTTT.

V gene TRBV18 combines with J gene TRBJ1-4, with a tentative D call TRBD1 (5 bases). Germline CDR1 KGHSH, CDR2 LQKENI. Trimming took off 0 bases at V and 11 bases at J, with 22 bases between the two ends. CDR3 length: 17 amino acids. CDR3 bases: TGTGCCAGCTCACCACCGGGAGGTTTAATTAAGGGGAGCAAACTGTTTTTT. This encodes CASSPPGGLIKGSKLFF.

This chain joins TRBV14 and TRBJ1-1; weak D call: TRBD1 (5 bases). Germline CDR1 and CDR2: SGHDN and FVKESK. This CDR3 contains 16 residues. Trimming pared 3 bases from V and 7 bases from J, leaving 21 bases between. The CDR3 loop reads CASSQAKGQGSFEAFF. CDR3 coding DNA: TGTGCCAGCAGCCAGGCTAAAGGGCAGGGATCCTTTGAAGCTTTCTTT.

A word on this clone: The sample carries other DNA sequences with the same CDR3. The chain links TRBV7-2 to TRBJ1-2; D is perhaps TRBD1 (6 bases). The CDR3 runs to 13 residues. V gave up 5 bases and J gave up 2 bases, with 9 bases separating them. The germline V gene has CDR1 SGHTA and CDR2 FQGNSA. CDR3 sequence (DNA): TGTGCCAGCAGCAGCACAGGGAACTATGGCTACACCTTC. As protein: CASSSTGNYGYTF.

The chain uses TRBV28 and TRBJ2-7, with 7 nucleotides matching TRBD2. Germline lookup yields CDR1 MDHEN and CDR2 SYDVKM. The CDR3 contains 12 residues. V dropped 8 bases and J dropped 3; count of bases not matched to a gene: 4. CDR3 region: CASGGGSYEQYF. DNA for the CDR3: TGTGCCAGCGGGGGAGGGAGCTACGAGCAGTACTTC.

A single count supports this clone. CDR3 region: CASSLGGQALPQHF. For the CDR3, the DNA is TGTGCCAGCAGCTTAGGGGGACAGGCGCTGCCCCAGCATTTT. The chain uses TRBV7-9 and TRBJ1-5; 8 bases match TRBD1. The germline CDR1 and CDR2 sequences are SEHNR and FQNEAQ (reference sequence). This CDR3 is 14 amino acids long. V was pared by 1 base and J by 9 bases, with 5 bases of the junction left unmatched.

The V call is TRBV11-2, the J call TRBJ2-3, with D tentatively TRBD1 (6 bases). The germline CDR1 and CDR2 sequences are SGHAT and FQNNGV. V gave up 3 bases and J gave up 3 bases, with 13 bases separating them. This CDR3 spans 15 amino acids. The CDR3 loop reads CASSLRSRGTDTQYF. CDR3 bases: TGTGCCAGCAGCTTGAGATCCAGGGGAACAGATACGCAGTATTTT.

The J gene is TRBJ1-5, the V gene TRBV27; 8 bases map to TRBD1. V shed 2 bases, J shed 6 bases, and the junction held 9 bases outside the gene matches. Germline CDR1 is MNHEY and CDR2 is SMNVEV (reference sequence). The CDR3 is made up of 16 amino acids. The CDR3 here is CASSLGSGGGSQPQHF. The DNA for the CDR3 is TGTGCCAGCAGTTTAGGGTCAGGGGGCGGAAGTCAGCCCCAGCATTTT.

The gene calls are TRBV19 and TRBJ1-2; no clear D. In germline, CDR1 is LNHDA, CDR2 SQIVND (reference sequence). There are 14 residues in the CDR3. Trimming removed 4 bases from V and 2 bases from J, with 11 bases in between. As DNA, the CDR3 is TGTGCCAGTAGTAGGGTAGCGCTAAACTATGGCTACACCTTC. It is translated as CASSRVALNYGYTF.

The CDR3 sequence: CASSSGIDQPQHF. In DNA form, the CDR3 reads TGTGCCAGCAGTTCCGGGATCGATCAGCCCCAGCATTTT. The chain couples TRBV28 to TRBJ1-5; D unclear. Germline-derived CDR1 and CDR2 are MDHEN and SYDVKM. V was cut by 4 bases and J by 5 bases, with 9 bases left in between. The CDR3 sequence is 13 residues long.

The rearrangement joins TRBV5-1 to TRBJ2-5, with TRBD1 matching over 7 bases. Germline V CDR1 and CDR2: SGHRS, YFSETQ. J gave up 1 base and V 5 bases, and 5 bases lay outside the gene matches. The CDR3 loop spans 14 amino acids. The CDR3 sequence is CASRPGTVQETQYF. The CDR3 nucleotides are TGCGCCAGCAGGCCCGGGACAGTCCAAGAGACCCAGTACTTC.

This clone was detected only a few times. The chain combines TRBV19 with TRBJ1-1; D ambiguous. V shed 6 bases and J shed 7 bases, with 21 bases lying between them. Germline CDR1 is LNHDA and CDR2 is SQIVND (reference sequence). The CDR3 covers 15 residues. DNA for the CDR3: TGTGCCAGTAGGATCTTGGGAGGCGGTTCGAATGAAGCTTTCTTT. Translated: CASRILGGGSNEAFF.

The CDR3 sequence: CASSLDPEYGYTF. The CDR3 bases are TGCGCCAGCAGCTTGGACCCAGAATATGGCTACACCTTC. The chain couples TRBV5-1 to TRBJ1-2; D is uncertain. CDR1 and CDR2 (germline): SGHRS, YFSETQ. The CDR3 loop spans 13 amino acids. V was pared by 0 bases and J by 5 bases, with 8 bases between.

The J gene is TRBJ1-2, the V gene TRBV24-1, with D uncertain. Trimming shortened V by 3 bases and J by 0 bases, and 13 bases separated the two germline ends. The CDR3 consists of 16 residues. Germline assignment: CDR1 KGHDR and CDR2 SFDVKD. CDR3 loop: CATSDSIGVANYGYTF. The CDR3 coding sequence is TGTGCCACCAGTGATAGTATCGGGGTAGCTAACTATGGCTACACCTTC.

The V call is TRBV9, the J call TRBJ2-3, with a weak D call TRBD2 (6 bases). The V and J ends lost 0 bases and 2 bases respectively, with 13 bases between them. This CDR3 has 16 residues. CDR1 SGDLS and CDR2 YYNGEE come from the germline V gene. The CDR3 nucleotides are TGTGCCAGCAGCGTAGGGACCGGGAGCCTCACAGATACGCAGTATTTT. This encodes CASSVGTGSLTDTQYF.

This rearrangement joins TRBV27 to TRBJ2-5; 10 bases are a match to TRBD2. The trim removed 6 bases at V and 9 bases at J, leaving 16 bases unmatched. This CDR3 comprises 16 residues. Germline-derived CDR1 and CDR2 are MNHEY and SMNVEV (reference sequence). CDR3 loop: CASSLTAGGPIPAQYF. DNA for the CDR3: TGTGCCAGCAGCTTGACAGCGGGGGGGCCTATTCCCGCCCAGTACTTC.

The rearrangement uses TRBV11-3 and TRBJ1-1; the match to TRBD1 covers 9 bases. This CDR3 contains 15 residues. Unmatched junction bases numbered 4, after V lost 5 bases and J lost 0 bases. Germline CDR1 SGHNT, CDR2 YENEEA. The CDR3 loop is CASSPRTGVNTEAFF. CDR3 sequence (DNA): TGTGCCAGCAGCCCCCGGACAGGGGTGAACACTGAAGCTTTCTTT.

This chain links TRBV28 with TRBJ2-3, with D perhaps matching TRBD1 (5 bases). Germline lookup yields CDR1 MDHEN and CDR2 SYDVKM. V was trimmed by 7 bases and J by 0 bases, leaving 14 bases between them. This CDR3 spans 15 amino acids. The CDR3 is CASTWGTGSTDTQYF. In DNA, the CDR3 is TGTGCCAGCACCTGGGGCACAGGTAGCACAGATACGCAGTATTTT.

This clone was picked up one time. The DNA for the CDR3 is TGTGCCAGCAGCTTGGACTTAACCGGGACAACGGATGGCTACACCTTC. Protein: CASSLDLTGTTDGYTF. The rearrangement uses TRBV7-2 and TRBJ1-2; a weak D match, TRBD1 (6 bases). With 3 bases removed from V and 6 bases from J, the gap between germline ends came to 20 bases. The CDR3 consists of 16 residues. Germline-derived CDR1 and CDR2 are SGHTA and FQGNSA.

V is TRBV19 and J is TRBJ2-1, with 7 bases matching TRBD1. Germline V CDR1 and CDR2: LNHDA, SQIVND (reference sequence). J was trimmed by 4 bases and V by 0 bases; bases with no gene match: 3. The CDR3 totals 15 residues. The CDR3 loop reads CASSIEQGFYNEQFF. The CDR3 DNA is TGTGCCAGTAGTATAGAACAGGGGTTTTACAATGAGCAGTTCTTC.

The V gene is TRBV7-2, the J gene TRBJ1-1; 7 bases align to TRBD1. This CDR3 contains 16 residues. CDR1 is SGHTA and CDR2 is FQGNSA in the germline V gene. Losses at the gene ends were 5 bases for V and 0 bases for J; bases not matched to a gene: 9. CDR3 in DNA: TGTGCCAGCAGCCCTGACAGGGCTCGCATGAACACTGAAGCTTTCTTT. Its translation: CASSPDRARMNTEAFF.

The genes are TRBV12-3 or TRBV12-4 and TRBJ1-1; D remains ambiguous. The CDR3 consists of 12 residues. V was cut by 2 bases and J by 5 bases, with 6 bases left in between. CDR3 coding DNA: TGTGCCAGCAGTTTAAGGAGGACTGAAGCTTTCTTT. Translation gives CASSLRRTEAFF.

The DNA of the CDR3 is TGTGCCAGCAGTTTATCCTGGGGGCAGAATTCACCCCTCCACTTT. It is translated as CASSLSWGQNSPLHF. This rearrangement joins TRBV27 to TRBJ1-6; tentatively, D is TRBD1 (6 bases). CDR3 length: 15 residues. CDR1 MNHEY and CDR2 SMNVEV come from the germline V gene (reference sequence). Trimming left V 0 bases short and J 7 bases short, with 10 bases between.

The chain combines TRBV28 with TRBJ2-7; TRBD2 aligns across 9 bases. The trim removed 5 bases at V and 0 bases at J, leaving 11 bases unmatched. This CDR3 has 17 residues. From germline, CDR1 is MDHEN and CDR2 SYDVKM. CDR3 protein: CASSASGAGGLSYEQYF. In DNA, the CDR3 is TGTGCCAGCAGTGCCTCGGGTGCGGGGGGGCTCTCCTACGAGCAGTACTTC.

This chain links TRBV4-3 with TRBJ2-3; no firm D call. In germline, CDR1 is LGHNA, CDR2 YSLEER. The CDR3 spans 15 residues. With 3 bases removed from V and 1 base from J, the gap between germline ends came to 11 bases. The CDR3 DNA sequence: TGCGCCAGCAGCCACCTAAAACGTGGCACAGATACGCAGTATTTT. This gives the protein CASSHLKRGTDTQYF.